This note documents a single TCR beta chain sequence. This record comes from a study of blood T cell repertoires in COVID-19. Study details: The origin of the acute and convalescent COVID-19 samples was the United States, Italy and Spain. Nucleic acid was either cDNA or gDNA, and it came from T cells, B-cell-depleted T cells, or PBMCs.

The germline V gene has CDR1 GTSNPN and CDR2 SVGIG (reference sequence). The CDR3 is 13 residues long. Trimming shortened V by 0 bases and J by 4 bases, and 9 bases separated the two germline ends. In the authors' workflow: Cell counts per sample came from amplifying reference gene primers. Clones were read by immunoSEQ multiplex PCR, and TCRdb kept only the in-frame ones, dropping some. V and J calls plus clone size are reproduced from that table; the DNA served to infer D and trimming. The data show about 150,000 clones, with 80% to 90% seen just once and under 3.5% held by the top ten. The source is a man between 65 and 80 years old with acute or convalescent COVID-19. The chain uses TRBV30 and TRBJ1-2; D is unclear. Source material: peripheral blood. This CDR3 reads CAWSVALSYGYTF. CDR3 in DNA: TGTGCCTGGAGTGTTGCCTTGAGCTATGGCTACACCTTC.